This entry lists 8 T cell receptor beta chains sequenced from one sample in a study of blood T cell repertoires in COVID-19. Assay used: immunoSEQ multiplex PCR; TCRdb lists only in-frame clones, some missing. The data show some 110,000 clones, roughly 80% seen once. Specimen: peripheral blood. The receptors stem from a man in his fifties with acute or convalescent COVID-19.

V gene TRBV10-3 combines with J gene TRBJ1-1; TRBD1 matches 8 bases. This CDR3 spans 14 amino acids. After removal of 5 bases from V and 6 bases from J, the junction contained 8 bases not matched to a gene. CDR1 and CDR2 from the germline V gene are ENHRY and SYGVKD. CDR3 loop: CAISSGQGKAEAFF. CDR3 DNA sequence: TGTGCCATCAGTTCCGGACAGGGCAAGGCTGAAGCTTTCTTT.

This clone was counted only a few times. The V call is TRBV11-2, the J call TRBJ1-2; TRBD1 matches 7 bases. Trimming took 5 bases from V and 4 from J; bases not matched to a gene: 7. CDR1 is SGHAT and CDR2 is FQNNGV in the germline V gene. The CDR3 length is 14 residues. The CDR3 DNA follows: TGTGCCAGCAGCCCCAGGACAGGCAGCTATGGCTACACCTTC. Translated, it gives CASSPRTGSYGYTF.

The CDR3, as DNA: TGTGCCAGTAGTGCCCCTTGGGGCGGGGGGCCCACAGATACGCAGTATTTT. It codes for CASSAPWGGGPTDTQYF. The chain employs TRBV19 and TRBJ2-3; 8 positions match TRBD2. Germline CDR1 and CDR2: LNHDA and SQIVND (reference sequence). The CDR3 is 17 amino acids. With 5 bases clipped from V and 2 bases from J, the junction kept 12 bases outside the gene matches.

V usage is TRBV3-1 (or the pseudogene TRBV3-2) and J usage is TRBJ2-3, with 8 bases lining up with TRBD2. Germline CDR1 and CDR2: LGHDT and YNNKEL (reference sequence). CDR3 length: 19 amino acids. V was pared by 4 bases and J by 0 bases, with 15 bases of the junction left unmatched. The CDR3 DNA sequence: TGTGCCAGCAGCCGCAAGAGCGGGAGATGGTACTATAGCACAGATACGCAGTATTTT. It translates to CASSRKSGRWYYSTDTQYF.

This sequence joins TRBV5-6 and TRBJ1-3, with a possible D match to TRBD1 (6 bases). Trimming took off 2 bases at V and 3 bases at J, with 9 bases between the two ends. The CDR3 consists of 14 residues. CDR1 SGHDT and CDR2 YYEEEE come from the germline V gene. CDR3 sequence: CASSFLRGGNTIYF. In DNA, the CDR3 is TGTGCCAGCAGCTTTCTCAGGGGTGGAAACACCATATATTTT.

This clone was detected a few times. The chain couples TRBV6-6 to TRBJ2-7; no clear D. Trimming removed 0 bases from V and 4 bases from J, with 4 bases in between. The CDR3 is 12 amino acids. Looked up from germline, CDR1 is MNHNY and CDR2 is SVGAGI (reference sequence). The CDR3 loop is CASSYSRYEQYF. DNA of the CDR3: TGTGCCAGCAGTTACTCGAGGTACGAGCAGTACTTC.

This clone was found once. The chain combines TRBV2 with TRBJ1-1, with D hard to call. V was clipped by 2 bases and J by 7 bases, with 17 bases between them. Germline loops: CDR1 SNHLY, CDR2 FYNNEI. There are 15 residues in the CDR3. CDR3 loop: CASSEQTIWSNEAFF. In DNA form, the CDR3 reads TGTGCCAGCAGTGAACAGACCATCTGGAGCAATGAAGCTTTCTTT.

The chain couples TRBV11-2 to TRBJ1-1; 10 bases are shared with TRBD1. Germline assignment: CDR1 SGHAT and CDR2 FQNNGV. Trimming cost V 5 bases and J 0 bases; bases outside gene matches: 6. CDR3 length: 16 amino acids. This chain's CDR3 is CASSRTGGIMNTEAFF. CDR3 nucleotide sequence: TGTGCCAGCAGCCGGACAGGGGGAATCATGAACACTGAAGCTTTCTTT. Together with reference TRBV11-2 and TRBJ1-1, the CDR3 gives the full variable domain: EAGVAQSPRYKIIEKRQSVAFWCNPISGHATLYWYQQILGQGPKLLIQFQNNGVVDDSQLPKDRFSAERLKGVDSTLKIQPAKLEDSAVYLCASSRTGGIMNTEAFFGQGTRLTVV.